These 5 T cell receptor beta chains were sequenced from one sample in a study of blood T cell repertoires in COVID-19. Here immunoSEQ multiplex PCR was the method, and the copy in TCRdb shows in-frame clones only, minus some. The data show 190,000 or so clones, around 88% seen once. Source material: peripheral blood. Receptors were obtained from a woman aged 30 to 39 with acute or convalescent COVID-19.

This chain joins TRBV5-1 and TRBJ2-5, with no clear D. V was clipped by 3 bases and J by 4 bases, with 4 bases between them. CDR1 and CDR2 from the germline V gene are SGHRS and YFSETQ. The CDR3 loop spans 11 amino acids. For the CDR3, the DNA is TGCGCCAGCAGCTACTCAGAGACCCAGTACTTC. Encoded protein: CASSYSETQYF. Supplemented by reference TRBV5-1 and TRBJ2-5, the full variable domain reads KAGVTQTPRYLIKTRGQQVTLSCSPISGHRSVSWYQQTPGQGLQFLFEYFSETQRNKGNFPGRFSGRQFSNSRSEMNVSTLELGDSALYLCASSYSETQYFGPGTRLLVL.

The chain employs TRBV12-5 and TRBJ2-1, with 13 bases lining up with TRBD2. Germline V CDR1 and CDR2: LGHNT, FRNRAP. This CDR3 has 14 amino acids. The ends lost 0 bases at V and 13 bases at J; junction bases unmatched: 3. The CDR3 DNA is TGTGCTAGTGGTTTGGTACTAGCGGGAGGGAATCAGTTCTTC. This sequence encodes CASGLVLAGGNQFF.

The chain has TRBV2 and TRBJ1-3, with unresolved D. The germline gives CDR1 SNHLY, CDR2 FYNNEI. V gave up 7 bases and J gave up 2 bases, with 9 bases separating them. This CDR3 spans 13 amino acids. Here the CDR3 reads CASKATAGNTIYF. Here the CDR3 DNA reads TGTGCCAGCAAAGCAACGGCTGGAAACACCATATATTTT.

DNA for the CDR3: TGCGCCAGCAGCCAAGTGGGACTAGCGGGTGCAGAAACCTCCTACAATGAGCAGTTCTTC. Translated, it gives CASSQVGLAGAETSYNEQFF. The rearrangement links TRBV4-1 to TRBJ2-1, with 12 bases that match TRBD2. The CDR3 contains 20 residues. With V trimmed by 1 base and J by 0 bases, 10 bases remained unmatched. Per the germline V gene, CDR1 is MGHRA and CDR2 is YSYEKL.

The chain couples TRBV11-2 to TRBJ1-1, with a weak D call TRBD1 (5 bases). Between the trimmed V and J ends, which lost 8 bases and 5 bases, there was a span of 9 bases. The CDR3 contains 11 residues. Germline CDR1 reads SGHAT; CDR2 reads FQNNGV. DNA of the CDR3: TGTGCCAGCTTCGGGGGGACTGAAGCTTTCTTT. This translates into CASFGGTEAFF.